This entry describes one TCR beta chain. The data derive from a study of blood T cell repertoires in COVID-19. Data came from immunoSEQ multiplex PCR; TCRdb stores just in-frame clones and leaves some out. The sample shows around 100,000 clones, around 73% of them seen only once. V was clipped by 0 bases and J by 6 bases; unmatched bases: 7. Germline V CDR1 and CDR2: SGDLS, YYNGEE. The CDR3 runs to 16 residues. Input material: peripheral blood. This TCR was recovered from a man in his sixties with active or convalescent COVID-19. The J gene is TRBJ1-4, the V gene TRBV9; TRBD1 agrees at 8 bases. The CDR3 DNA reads TGTGCCAGCAGCGTAGGTCTCGGACAGGGATATGAAAAACTGTTTTTT. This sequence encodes CASSVGLGQGYEKLFF.